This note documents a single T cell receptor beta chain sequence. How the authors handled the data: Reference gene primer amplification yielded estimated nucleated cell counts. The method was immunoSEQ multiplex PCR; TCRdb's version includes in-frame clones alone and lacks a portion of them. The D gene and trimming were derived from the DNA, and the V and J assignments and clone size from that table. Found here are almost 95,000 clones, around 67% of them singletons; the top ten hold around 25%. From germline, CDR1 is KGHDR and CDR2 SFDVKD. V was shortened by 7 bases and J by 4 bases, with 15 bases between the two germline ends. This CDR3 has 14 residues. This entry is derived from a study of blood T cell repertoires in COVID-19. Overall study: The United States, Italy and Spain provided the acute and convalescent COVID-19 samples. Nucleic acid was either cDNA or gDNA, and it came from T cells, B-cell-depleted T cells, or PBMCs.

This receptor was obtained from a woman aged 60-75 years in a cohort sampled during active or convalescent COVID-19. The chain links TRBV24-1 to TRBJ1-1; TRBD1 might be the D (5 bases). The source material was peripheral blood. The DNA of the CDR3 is TGTGCCACCAGGCCCGGGGGGGTTGGCACTGAAGCTTTCTTT. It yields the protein CATRPGGVGTEAFF.